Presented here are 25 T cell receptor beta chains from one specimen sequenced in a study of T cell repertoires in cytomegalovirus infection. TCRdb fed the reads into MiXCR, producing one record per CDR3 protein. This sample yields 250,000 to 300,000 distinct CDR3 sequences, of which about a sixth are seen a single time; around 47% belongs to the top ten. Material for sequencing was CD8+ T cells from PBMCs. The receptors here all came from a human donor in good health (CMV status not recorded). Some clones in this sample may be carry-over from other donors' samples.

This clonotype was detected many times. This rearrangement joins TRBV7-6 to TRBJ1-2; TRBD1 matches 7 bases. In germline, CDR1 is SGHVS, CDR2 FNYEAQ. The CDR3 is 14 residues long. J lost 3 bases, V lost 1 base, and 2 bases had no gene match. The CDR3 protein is CASSLGTGDYGYTF. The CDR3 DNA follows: TGTGCCAGCAGCTTAGGCACAGGGGACTATGGCTACACCTTC.

Written as DNA, the CDR3 is TGTGCCAGCAGTGAAGTAGGCGGGGGGGTGACAGATACGCAGTATTTT. As protein: CASSEVGGGVTDTQYF. The V and J genes are TRBV2 and TRBJ2-3; 9 bases match TRBD2. This CDR3 is built from 16 residues. Germline CDR1 and CDR2: SNHLY and FYNNEI. V shed 1 base and J 3 bases; nucleotides not matched to a gene: 5.

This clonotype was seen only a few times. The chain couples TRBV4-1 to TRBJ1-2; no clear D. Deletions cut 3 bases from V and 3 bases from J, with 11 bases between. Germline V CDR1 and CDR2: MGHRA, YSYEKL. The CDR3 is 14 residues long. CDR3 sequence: CASSHPDTDYGYTF. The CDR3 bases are TGCGCCAGCAGCCATCCCGACACAGACTATGGCTACACCTTC.

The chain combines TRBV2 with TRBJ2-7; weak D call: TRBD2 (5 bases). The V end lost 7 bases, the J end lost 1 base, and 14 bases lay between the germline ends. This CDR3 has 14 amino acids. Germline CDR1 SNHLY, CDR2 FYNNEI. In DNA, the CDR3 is TGTGCCAGCATACCCGGGAACACATCCTACGAGCAGTACTTC. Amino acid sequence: CASIPGNTSYEQYF.

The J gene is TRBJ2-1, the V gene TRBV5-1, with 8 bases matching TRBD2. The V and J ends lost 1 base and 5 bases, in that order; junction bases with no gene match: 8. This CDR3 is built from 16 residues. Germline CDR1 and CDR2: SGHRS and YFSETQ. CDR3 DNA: TGCGCCAGCAGCTTGACTCCAGCGGGGGCCGACAATGAGCAGTTCTTC. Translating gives CASSLTPAGADNEQFF.

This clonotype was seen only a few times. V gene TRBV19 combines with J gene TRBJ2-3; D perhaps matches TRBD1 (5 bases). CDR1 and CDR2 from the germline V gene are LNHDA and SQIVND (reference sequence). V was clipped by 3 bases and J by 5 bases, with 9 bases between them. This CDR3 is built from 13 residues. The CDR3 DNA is TGTGCCAGTAGTATCGAAGGGGAAGATACGCAGTATTTT. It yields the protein CASSIEGEDTQYF.

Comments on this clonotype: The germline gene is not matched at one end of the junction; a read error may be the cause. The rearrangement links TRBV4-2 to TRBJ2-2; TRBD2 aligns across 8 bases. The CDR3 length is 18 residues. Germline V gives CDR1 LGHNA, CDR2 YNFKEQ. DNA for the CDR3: TGTGCCAACAGCCAAGATGTGATAGCGGGGTTGGGAACCGGGGAGCTGTTTTTT. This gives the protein CANSQDVIAGLGTGELFF.

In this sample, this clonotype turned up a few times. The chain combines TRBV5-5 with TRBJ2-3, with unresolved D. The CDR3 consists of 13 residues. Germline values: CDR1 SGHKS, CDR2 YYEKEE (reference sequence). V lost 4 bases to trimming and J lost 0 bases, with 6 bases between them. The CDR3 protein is CASSATSTDTQYF. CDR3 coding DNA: TGTGCCAGCAGCGCTACAAGCACAGATACGCAGTATTTT.

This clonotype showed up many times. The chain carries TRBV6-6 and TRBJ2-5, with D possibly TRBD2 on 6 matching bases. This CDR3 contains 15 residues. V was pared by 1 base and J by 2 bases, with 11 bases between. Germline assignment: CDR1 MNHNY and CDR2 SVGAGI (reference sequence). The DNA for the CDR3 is TGTGCCAGCAGTTACTTGTCCGGGGGACAAGAGACCCAGTACTTC. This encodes CASSYLSGGQETQYF.

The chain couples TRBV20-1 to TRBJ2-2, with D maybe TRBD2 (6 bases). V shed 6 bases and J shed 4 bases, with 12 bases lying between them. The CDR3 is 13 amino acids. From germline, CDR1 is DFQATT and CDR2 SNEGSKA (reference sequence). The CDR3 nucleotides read TGCAGTGCCGGGGGAAGGTTCACCGGGGAGCTGTTTTTT. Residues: CSAGGRFTGELFF.

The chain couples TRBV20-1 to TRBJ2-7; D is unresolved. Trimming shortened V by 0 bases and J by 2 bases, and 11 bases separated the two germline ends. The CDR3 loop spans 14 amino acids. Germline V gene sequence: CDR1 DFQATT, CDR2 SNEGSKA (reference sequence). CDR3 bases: TGCAGTGCTAGAGAACTCCTGCTACCCTACGAGCAGTACTTC. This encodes CSARELLLPYEQYF.

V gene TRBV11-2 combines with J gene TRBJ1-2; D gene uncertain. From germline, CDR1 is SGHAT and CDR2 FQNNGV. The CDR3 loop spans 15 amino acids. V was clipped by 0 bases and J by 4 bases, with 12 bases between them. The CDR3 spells CASSLDGSHFYGYTF. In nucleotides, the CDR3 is TGTGCCAGCAGCTTAGACGGCAGCCACTTCTATGGCTACACCTTC.

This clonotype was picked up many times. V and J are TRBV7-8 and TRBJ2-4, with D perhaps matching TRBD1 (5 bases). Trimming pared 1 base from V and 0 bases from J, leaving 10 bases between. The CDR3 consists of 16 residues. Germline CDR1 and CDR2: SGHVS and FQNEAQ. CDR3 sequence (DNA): TGTGCCAGCAGCTTAGGCGCAGGGTTAGCCAAAAACATTCAGTACTTC. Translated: CASSLGAGLAKNIQYF.

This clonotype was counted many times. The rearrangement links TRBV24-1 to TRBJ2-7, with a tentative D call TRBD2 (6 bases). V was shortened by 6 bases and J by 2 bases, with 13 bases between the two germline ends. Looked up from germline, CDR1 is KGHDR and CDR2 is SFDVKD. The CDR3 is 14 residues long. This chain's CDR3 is CATSSSGEPYEQYF. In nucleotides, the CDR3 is TGTGCCACCAGTTCGTCGGGGGAACCCTACGAGCAGTACTTC.

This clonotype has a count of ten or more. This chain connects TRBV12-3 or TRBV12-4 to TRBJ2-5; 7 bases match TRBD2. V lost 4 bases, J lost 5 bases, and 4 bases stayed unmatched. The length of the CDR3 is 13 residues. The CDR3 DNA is TGTGCCAGCAGTTCTCTCGGGGGGGAGACCCAGTACTTC. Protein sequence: CASSSLGGETQYF.

The CDR3 protein is CASSFGGFSGNTIYF. DNA for the CDR3: TGTGCCAGCAGTTTTGGAGGGTTCTCTGGAAACACCATATATTTT. The rearrangement joins TRBV12-3 or TRBV12-4 to TRBJ1-3; D not certain. CDR3 length equals 15 residues. V was shortened by 3 bases and J by 0 bases, with 9 bases between the two germline ends.

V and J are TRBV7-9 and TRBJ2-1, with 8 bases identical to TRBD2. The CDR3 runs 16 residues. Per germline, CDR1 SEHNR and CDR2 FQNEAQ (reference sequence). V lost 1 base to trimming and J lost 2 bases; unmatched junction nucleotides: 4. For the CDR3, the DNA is TGTGCCAGCAGCTTAGAGGGGCGGGGGGCCTACAATGAGCAGTTCTTC. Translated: CASSLEGRGAYNEQFF.

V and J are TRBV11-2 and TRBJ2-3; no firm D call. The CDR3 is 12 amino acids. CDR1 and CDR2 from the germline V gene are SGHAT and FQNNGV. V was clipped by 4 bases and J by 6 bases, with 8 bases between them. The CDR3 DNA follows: TGTGCCAGCAGCTCCGGTGAGGATACGCAGTATTTT. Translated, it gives CASSSGEDTQYF.

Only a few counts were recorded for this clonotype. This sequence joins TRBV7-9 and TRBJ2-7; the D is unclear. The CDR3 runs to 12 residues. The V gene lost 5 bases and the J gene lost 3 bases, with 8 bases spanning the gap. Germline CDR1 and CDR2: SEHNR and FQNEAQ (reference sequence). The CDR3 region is CASSLNLYEQYF. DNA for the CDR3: TGTGCCAGCAGCCTGAACCTCTACGAGCAGTACTTC.

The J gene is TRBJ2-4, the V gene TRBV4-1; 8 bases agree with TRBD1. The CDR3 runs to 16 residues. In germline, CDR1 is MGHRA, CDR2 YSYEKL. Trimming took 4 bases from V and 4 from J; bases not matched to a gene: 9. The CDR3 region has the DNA TGCGCCAGCAGCCCTGGGACAGGAAACTTTAAAAACATTCAGTACTTC. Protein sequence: CASSPGTGNFKNIQYF.

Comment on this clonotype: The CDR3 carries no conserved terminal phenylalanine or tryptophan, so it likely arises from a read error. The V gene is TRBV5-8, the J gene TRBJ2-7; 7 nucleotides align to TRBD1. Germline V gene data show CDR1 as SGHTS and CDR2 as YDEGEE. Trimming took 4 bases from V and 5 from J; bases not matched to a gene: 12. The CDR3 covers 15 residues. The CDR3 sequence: CASSPIRQGIHEQYL. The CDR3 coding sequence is TGTGCCAGCAGCCCCATCCGACAGGGAATCCACGAGCAGTACTTA.

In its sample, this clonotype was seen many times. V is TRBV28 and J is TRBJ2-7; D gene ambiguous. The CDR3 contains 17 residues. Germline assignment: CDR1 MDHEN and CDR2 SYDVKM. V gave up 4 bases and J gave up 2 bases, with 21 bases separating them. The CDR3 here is CASSSPVAERIPYEQYF. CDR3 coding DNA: TGTGCCAGCAGTTCACCCGTAGCCGAGAGGATCCCCTACGAGCAGTACTTC.

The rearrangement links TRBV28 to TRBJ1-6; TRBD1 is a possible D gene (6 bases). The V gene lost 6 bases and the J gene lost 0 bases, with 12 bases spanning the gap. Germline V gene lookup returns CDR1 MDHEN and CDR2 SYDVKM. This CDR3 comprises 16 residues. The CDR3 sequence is CASRRQESSYNSPLHF. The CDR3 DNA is TGTGCCAGCAGGAGACAGGAGAGCTCCTATAATTCACCCCTCCACTTT.

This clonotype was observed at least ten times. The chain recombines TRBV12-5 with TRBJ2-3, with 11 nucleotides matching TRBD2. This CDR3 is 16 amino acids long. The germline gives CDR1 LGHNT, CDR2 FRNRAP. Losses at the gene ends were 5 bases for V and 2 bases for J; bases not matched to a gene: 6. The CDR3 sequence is CASGLGTSGATDTQYF. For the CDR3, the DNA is TGTGCTAGTGGTCTGGGGACTAGCGGTGCCACAGATACGCAGTATTTT. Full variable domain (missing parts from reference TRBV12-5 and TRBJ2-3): DARVTQTPRHKVTEMGQEVTMRCQPILGHNTVFWYRQTMMQGLELLAYFRNRAPLDDSGMPKDRFSAEMPDATLATLKIQPSEPRDSAVYFCASGLGTSGATDTQYFGPGTRLTVL.

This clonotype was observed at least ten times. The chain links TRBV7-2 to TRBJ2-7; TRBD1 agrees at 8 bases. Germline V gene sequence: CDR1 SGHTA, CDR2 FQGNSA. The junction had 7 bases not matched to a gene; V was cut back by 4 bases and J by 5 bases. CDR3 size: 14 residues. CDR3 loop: CASSSAGTGNEQYF. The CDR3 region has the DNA TGTGCCAGCAGCTCCGCCGGGACAGGAAACGAGCAGTACTTC.